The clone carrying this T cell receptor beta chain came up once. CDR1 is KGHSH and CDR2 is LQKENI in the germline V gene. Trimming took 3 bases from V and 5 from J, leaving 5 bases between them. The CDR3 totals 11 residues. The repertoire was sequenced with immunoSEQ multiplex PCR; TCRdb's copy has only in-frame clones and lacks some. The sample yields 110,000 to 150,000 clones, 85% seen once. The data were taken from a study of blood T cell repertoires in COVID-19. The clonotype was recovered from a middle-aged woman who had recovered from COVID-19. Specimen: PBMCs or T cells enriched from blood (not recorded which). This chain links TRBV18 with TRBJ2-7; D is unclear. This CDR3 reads CASSPADEQYF. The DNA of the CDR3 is TGTGCCAGCTCACCTGCGGACGAGCAGTACTTC.